This TCR beta chain was sequenced during a study of shared clonotypes between healthy human individuals. Assay: immunoSEQ multiplex PCR; the TCRdb copy retains only in-frame clones and omits some. The sample lists approximately 2.5 million clones; around nine tenths were seen once. A word on this clone: Its antigen is as yet unknown.

Germline CDR1 reads SGHRS; CDR2 reads YFSETQ. V trimming: 6 bases; J trimming: 8 bases; junction bases outside the gene matches: 8. CDR3 size: 15 residues. Study-level points and caveats: Estimated richness was generally greater in naive than memory subsets. Though the depth was large, rarefaction showed that sorted-subset sequencing was incomplete.

Sequenced sample: naive CD4+ T cells sorted from blood. The subset is: CD45RA+ positively selected. The chain has TRBV5-1 and TRBJ2-2; 12 nucleotides agree with TRBD2. This receptor was identified in a man aged 18 to 30 in good health. The CDR3 coding sequence is TGCGCCAGCATCCCGACTAGCGGGGGAAGGGGGGAGCTGTTTTTT. It specifies CASIPTSGGRGELFF. The complete variable domain, with remaining parts taken from reference TRBV5-1 and TRBJ2-2, reads KAGVTQTPRYLIKTRGQQVTLSCSPISGHRSVSWYQQTPGQGLQFLFEYFSETQRNKGNFPGRFSGRQFSNSRSEMNVSTLELGDSALYLCASIPTSGGRGELFFGEGSRLTVL.